This T cell receptor (beta chain) was sequenced during a study of T cell repertoires in ileal Crohn's disease. At the level of the study: Operated complications were stricturing disease (around 61%) and penetrating disease (roughly 39%). The study's findings and limits: Active smokers at surgery had more clonal expansions than non-smokers.

As regards this clone: What it binds is not known.

The germline V gene has CDR1 MGHRA and CDR2 YSYEKL. V was shortened by 6 bases and J by 6 bases, with 12 bases between the two germline ends. CDR3 length equals 14 residues. Assay used: immunoSEQ multiplex PCR; TCRdb lists only in-frame clones, some missing. The repertoire holds around 14,000 clones, with around 80% as singletons. The origin of this receptor is an adult with Crohn's disease. The gene calls are TRBV4-1 and TRBJ1-6; tentatively, D is TRBD1 (5 bases). The sample was ileal tissue. For the CDR3, the DNA is TGCGCCAGCAGTCAGGGCTGGGGTAATTCACCCCTCCACTTT. As protein: CASSQGWGNSPLHF.